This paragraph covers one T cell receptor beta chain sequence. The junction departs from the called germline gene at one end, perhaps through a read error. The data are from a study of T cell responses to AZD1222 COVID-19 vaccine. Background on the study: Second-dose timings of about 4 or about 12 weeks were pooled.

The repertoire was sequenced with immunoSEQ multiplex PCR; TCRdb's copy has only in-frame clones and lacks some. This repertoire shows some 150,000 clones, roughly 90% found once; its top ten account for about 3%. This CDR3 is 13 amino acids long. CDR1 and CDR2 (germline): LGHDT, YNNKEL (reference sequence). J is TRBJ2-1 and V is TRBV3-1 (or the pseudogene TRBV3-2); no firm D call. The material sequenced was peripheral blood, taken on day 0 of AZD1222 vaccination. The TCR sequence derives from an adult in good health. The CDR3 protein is CASSREVYNKQFF. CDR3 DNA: TGTGCCAGCAGCCGTGAAGTATACAATAAGCAGTTCTTC.